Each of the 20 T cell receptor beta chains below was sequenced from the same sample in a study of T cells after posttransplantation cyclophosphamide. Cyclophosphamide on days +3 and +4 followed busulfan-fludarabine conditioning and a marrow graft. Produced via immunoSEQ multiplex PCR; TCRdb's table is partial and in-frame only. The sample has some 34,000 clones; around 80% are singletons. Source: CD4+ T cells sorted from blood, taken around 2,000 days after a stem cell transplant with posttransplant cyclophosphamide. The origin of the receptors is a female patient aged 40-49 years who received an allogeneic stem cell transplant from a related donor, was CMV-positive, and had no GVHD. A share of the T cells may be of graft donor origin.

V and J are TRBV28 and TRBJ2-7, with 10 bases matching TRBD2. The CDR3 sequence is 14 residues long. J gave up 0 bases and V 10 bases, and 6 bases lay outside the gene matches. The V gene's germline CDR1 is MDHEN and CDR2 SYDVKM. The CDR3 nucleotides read TGTGCCACTCGAGCGGGAGGGATCTCCTACGAGCAGTACTTC. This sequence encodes CATRAGGISYEQYF. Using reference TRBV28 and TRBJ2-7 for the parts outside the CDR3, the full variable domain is DVKVTQSSRYLVKRTGEKVFLECVQDMDHENMFWYRQDPGLGLRLIYFSYDVKMKEKGDIPEGYSVSREKKERFSLILESASTNQTSMYLCATRAGGISYEQYFGPGTRLTVT.

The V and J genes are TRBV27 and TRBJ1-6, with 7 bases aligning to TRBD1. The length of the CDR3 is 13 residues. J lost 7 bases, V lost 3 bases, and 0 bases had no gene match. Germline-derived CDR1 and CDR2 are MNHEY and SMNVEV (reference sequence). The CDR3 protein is CASSFRGNSPLHF. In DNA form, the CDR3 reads TGTGCCAGCAGTTTCAGGGGGAATTCACCCCTCCACTTT.

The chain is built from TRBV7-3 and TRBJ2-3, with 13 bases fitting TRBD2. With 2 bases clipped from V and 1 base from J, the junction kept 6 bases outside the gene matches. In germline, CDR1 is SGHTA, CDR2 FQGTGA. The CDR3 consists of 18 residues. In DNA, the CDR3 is TGTGCCAGCAGCTTAGGGACTAGCGGGAAGGCGCGCACAGATACGCAGTATTTT. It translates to CASSLGTSGKARTDTQYF.

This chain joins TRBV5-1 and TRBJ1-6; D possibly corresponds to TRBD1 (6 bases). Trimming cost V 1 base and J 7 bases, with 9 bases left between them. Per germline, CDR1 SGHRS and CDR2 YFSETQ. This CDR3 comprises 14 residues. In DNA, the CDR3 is TGCGCCAGCAGCTTGAACAGGGCGAATTCACCCCTCCACTTT. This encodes CASSLNRANSPLHF. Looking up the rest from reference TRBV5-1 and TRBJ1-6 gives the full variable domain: KAGVTQTPRYLIKTRGQQVTLSCSPISGHRSVSWYQQTPGQGLQFLFEYFSETQRNKGNFPGRFSGRQFSNSRSEMNVSTLELGDSALYLCASSLNRANSPLHFGNGTRLTVT.

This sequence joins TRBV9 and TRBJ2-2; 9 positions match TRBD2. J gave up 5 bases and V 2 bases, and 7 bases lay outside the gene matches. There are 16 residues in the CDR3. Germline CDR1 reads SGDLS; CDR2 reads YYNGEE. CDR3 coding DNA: TGTGCCAGCAGCGTTATGAGCGGGGGGAGGACCGGGGAGCTGTTTTTT. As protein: CASSVMSGGRTGELFF.

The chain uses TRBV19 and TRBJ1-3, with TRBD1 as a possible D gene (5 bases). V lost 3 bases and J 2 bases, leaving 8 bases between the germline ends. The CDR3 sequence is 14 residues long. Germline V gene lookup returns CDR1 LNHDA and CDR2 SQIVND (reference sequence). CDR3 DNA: TGTGCCAGTAGTATCTCAGGGCCTGGAAACACCATATATTTT. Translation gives CASSISGPGNTIYF.

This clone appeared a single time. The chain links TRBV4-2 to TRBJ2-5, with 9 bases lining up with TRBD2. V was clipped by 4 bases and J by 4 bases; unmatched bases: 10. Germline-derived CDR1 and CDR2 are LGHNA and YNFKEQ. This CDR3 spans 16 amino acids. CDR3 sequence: CASSPAGRGGVETQYF. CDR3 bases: TGTGCCAGCAGCCCCGCGGGGCGGGGGGGCGTAGAGACCCAGTACTTC.

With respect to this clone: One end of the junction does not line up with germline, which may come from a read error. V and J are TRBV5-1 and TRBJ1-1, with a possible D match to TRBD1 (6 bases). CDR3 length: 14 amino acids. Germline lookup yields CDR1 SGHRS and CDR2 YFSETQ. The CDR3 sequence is CATSGGRGNTEAFF. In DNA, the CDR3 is TGCGCCACCAGCGGCGGCAGGGGGAACACTGAAGCTTTCTTT.

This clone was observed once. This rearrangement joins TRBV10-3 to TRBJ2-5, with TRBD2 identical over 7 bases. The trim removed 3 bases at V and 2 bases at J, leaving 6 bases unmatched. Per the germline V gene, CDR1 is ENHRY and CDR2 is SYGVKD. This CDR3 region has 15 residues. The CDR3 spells CAISETSVKQETQYF. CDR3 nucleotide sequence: TGTGCCATCAGTGAAACTAGCGTAAAACAAGAGACCCAGTACTTC.

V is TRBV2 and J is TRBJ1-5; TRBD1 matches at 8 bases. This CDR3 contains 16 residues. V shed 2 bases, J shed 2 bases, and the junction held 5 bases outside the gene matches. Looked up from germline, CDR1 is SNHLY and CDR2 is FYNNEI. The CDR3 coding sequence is TGTGCCAGCAGTGAACAACAGGGGGGGGGCAATCAGCCCCAGCATTTT. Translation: CASSEQQGGGNQPQHF.

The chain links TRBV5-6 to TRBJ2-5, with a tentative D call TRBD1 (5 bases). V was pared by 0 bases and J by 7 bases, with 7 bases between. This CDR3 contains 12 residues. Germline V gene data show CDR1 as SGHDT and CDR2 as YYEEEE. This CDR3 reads CASSLVRGTQYF. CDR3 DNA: TGTGCCAGCAGCTTGGTTAGGGGGACCCAGTACTTC.

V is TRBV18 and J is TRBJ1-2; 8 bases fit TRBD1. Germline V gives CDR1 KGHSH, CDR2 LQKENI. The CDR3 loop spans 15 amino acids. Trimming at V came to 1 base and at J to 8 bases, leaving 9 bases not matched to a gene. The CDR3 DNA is TGTGCCAGCTCACCACGGGTGACAGGGGTAGGAGGCTACACCTTC. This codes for CASSPRVTGVGGYTF. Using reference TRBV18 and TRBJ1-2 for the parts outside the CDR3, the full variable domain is NAGVMQNPRHLVRRRGQEARLRCSPMKGHSHVYWYRQLPEEGLKFMVYLQKENIIDESGMPKERFSAEFPKEGPSILRIQQVVRGDSAAYFCASSPRVTGVGGYTFGSGTRLTVV.

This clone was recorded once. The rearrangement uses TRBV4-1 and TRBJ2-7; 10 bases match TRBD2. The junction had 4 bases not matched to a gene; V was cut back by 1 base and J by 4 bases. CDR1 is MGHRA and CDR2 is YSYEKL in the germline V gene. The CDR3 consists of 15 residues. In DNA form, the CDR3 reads TGCGCCAGCAGCCAAGTCTCTAGCGGGGGATACGAGCAGTACTTC. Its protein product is CASSQVSSGGYEQYF.

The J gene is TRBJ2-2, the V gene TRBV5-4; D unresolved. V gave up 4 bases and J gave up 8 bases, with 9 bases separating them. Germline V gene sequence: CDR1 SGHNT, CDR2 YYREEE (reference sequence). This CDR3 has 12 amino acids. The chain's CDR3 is CASSPAVGELFF. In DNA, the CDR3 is TGTGCCAGCAGCCCGGCGGTGGGGGAGCTGTTTTTT.

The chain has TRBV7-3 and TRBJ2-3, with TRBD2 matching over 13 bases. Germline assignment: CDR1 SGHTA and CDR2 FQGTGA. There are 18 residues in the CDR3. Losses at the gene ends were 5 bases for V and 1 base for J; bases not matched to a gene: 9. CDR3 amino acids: CASSRLAGGQWGTDTQYF. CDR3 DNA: TGTGCCAGCAGCAGACTAGCGGGGGGCCAGTGGGGCACAGATACGCAGTATTTT.

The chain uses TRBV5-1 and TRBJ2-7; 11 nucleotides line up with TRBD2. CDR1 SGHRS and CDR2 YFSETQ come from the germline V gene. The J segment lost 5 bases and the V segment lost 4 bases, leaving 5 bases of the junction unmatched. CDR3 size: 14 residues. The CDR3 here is CASSTLLAGDEQYF. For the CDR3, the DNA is TGCGCCAGCAGCACCCTACTAGCGGGGGACGAGCAGTACTTC.

This CDR3 is CATSRDTGGQETQYF. CDR3 bases: TGTGCCACCAGCAGAGATACAGGGGGCCAAGAGACCCAGTACTTC. This chain links TRBV15 with TRBJ2-5; 8 bases agree with TRBD1. After removal of 0 bases from V and 1 base from J, the junction contained 1 base not matched to a gene. The CDR3 totals 15 residues. Germline CDR1 is LNHNV and CDR2 is YYDKDF (reference sequence).

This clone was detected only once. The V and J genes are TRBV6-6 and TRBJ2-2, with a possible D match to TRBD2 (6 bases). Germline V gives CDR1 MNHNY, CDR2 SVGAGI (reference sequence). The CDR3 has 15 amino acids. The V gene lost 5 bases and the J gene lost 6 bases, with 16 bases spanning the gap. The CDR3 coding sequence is TGTGCCAGCAGTCCGCGGGATGCAGGGTCCGGGGAGCTGTTTTTT. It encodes CASSPRDAGSGELFF.

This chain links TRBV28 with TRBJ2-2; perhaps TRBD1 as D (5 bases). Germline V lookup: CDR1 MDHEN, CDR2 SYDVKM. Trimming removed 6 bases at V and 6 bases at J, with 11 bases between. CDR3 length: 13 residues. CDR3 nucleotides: TGTGCCAGCAGAGAGACAGTTCCCGGGGAGCTGTTTTTT. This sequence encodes CASRETVPGELFF.

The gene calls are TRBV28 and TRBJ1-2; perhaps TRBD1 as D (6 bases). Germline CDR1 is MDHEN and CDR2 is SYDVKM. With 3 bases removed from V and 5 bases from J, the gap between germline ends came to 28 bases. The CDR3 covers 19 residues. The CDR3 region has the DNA TGTGCCAGCAGTTTGGGCGCCTGGACAGCGACCACCATTGAGTATGGCTACACCTTC. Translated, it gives CASSLGAWTATTIEYGYTF.